This T cell receptor beta chain was recovered during a study of regulatory T cells in long-lasting Graves disease. Combining iRepertoire HTBI primers with Arm-PCR of CDR3 regions, the authors built TCR beta libraries. TCRdb reanalysed the multiplex PCR reads using MiXCR and keeps one entry per CDR3 protein. The sample holds hundreds of thousands of distinct CDR3 sequences, about a fifth seen once. This clonotype occurred a few times. Its specificity is not known. Germline values: CDR1 SGHNT, CDR2 YYREEE (reference sequence). Trimming removed 4 bases at V and 4 bases at J, with 17 bases between. The CDR3 runs to 16 residues. This sample's time point: persistent/refractory GD, antithyroid drugs over 5 years with positive TRAb. Following extraction of RNA from PBMCs, that RNA was used to make the TCR library. Patients came from an endocrinology department in Xi'an, China. The study, taken as a whole, reports: Accuracy may have been reduced by the small sample size. Gene preferences differed: TRBV28, TRBJ1-2, TRBJ2-5 in persistent cases. Persistent Graves' cases showed lower TCR diversity than newly diagnosed cases.

This chain joins TRBV5-4 and TRBJ2-2, with D perhaps TRBD2 (6 bases). This specimen consisted of peripheral blood mononuclear cells (PBMCs), obtained when the disease was refractory, from a patient treated with antithyroid drugs. The origin of this receptor is a female donor with Graves disease. CDR3 protein: CASSRSGLQGTGELFF. DNA of the CDR3: TGTGCCAGCAGCCGGTCGGGACTCCAGGGCACCGGGGAGCTGTTTTTT.